This TCR beta chain appears in the sequencing data of a study of blood T cell repertoires in COVID-19. Study-level background: Samples taken during acute and convalescent COVID-19 were collected in the United States, Italy and Spain. In each case, the material was cDNA or gDNA derived from T cells, B-cell-depleted T cells, or PBMCs.

In the original processing: Estimated nucleated cell counts came from reference gene primer amplification. Sequenced by immunoSEQ multiplex PCR; TCRdb stores in-frame clones only, minus some. The DNA was the basis for D and trimming; V, J and clone size are from that table. There are approximately 30,000 clones in the sample; about 90% occur only once, and under 7% lies in the top ten. This clone has just a few counts. Sequenced material: peripheral blood. The sequence came from a human donor in a cohort sampled during active COVID-19.

The CDR3 is CASSQVTYGYTF. CDR3 sequence (DNA): TGTGCCAGCAGCCAAGTGACTTATGGCTACACCTTC. The V call is TRBV3-1 (or the pseudogene TRBV3-2), the J call TRBJ1-2; D uncertain. The V gene's germline CDR1 is LGHDT and CDR2 YNNKEL (reference sequence). The V and J ends lost 1 base and 5 bases respectively, with 5 bases between them. CDR3 length: 12 residues.